Below, one TCR beta chain is given with its context. Its antigen is not known. This sample was included in a study of yellow fever vaccine responses in identical twins. TCRdb re-derived calls from the RT-PCR reads in MiXCR, one entry per CDR3 protein. The data show roughly 18,000 distinct CDR3 sequences, roughly two thirds seen once. The ends were cut back, 2 bases at V and 0 bases at J, with 4 bases in the middle. The germline V gene has CDR1 SGHNT and CDR2 YYREEE (reference sequence). This CDR3 spans 13 amino acids. Study-wide results and limits: In identical twins, vaccine T cell responses appeared partly shared and partly individual.

Sequenced material: T cells from blood (PBMCs), unsorted or a sorted subset (not recorded which), taken before or after yellow fever vaccination (not recorded which). The origin of this receptor is a woman aged 18-29 years who received the yellow fever vaccine. The V and J genes are TRBV5-4 and TRBJ2-3; D not certain. CDR3: CASSFGSTDTQYF. The CDR3 DNA sequence: TGTGCCAGCAGCTTTGGCAGCACAGATACGCAGTATTTT.